Below, one TCR beta chain is given with its context. Its specificity is not known. CDR3 length: 16 amino acids. Germline V gene sequence: CDR1 MNHGY, CDR2 SAAAGT. J lost 4 bases, V lost 6 bases, and 10 bases had no gene match. The data derive from a study of PD-L1 blockade in urothelial cancer. Study-wide background: Administration of atezolizumab to patients began in the mid-2010s, at 1,200 mg intravenously every 3 weeks.

TCRdb's copy holds only in-frame clones and misses some; the assay was immunoSEQ multiplex PCR. The sample holds about 35,000 clones, 36% seen once. General study findings and limits: Durable-benefit patients showed a higher share of tumor-infiltrating T cells.

V is TRBV6-8 and J is TRBJ1-3; 9 bases match TRBD1. The sequences come from tumor tissue, collected before atezolizumab (anti-PD-L1) treatment. The clonotype was recovered from a man aged 55 to 70 with urothelial cancer. CDR3 DNA sequence: TGTGCCAGCAGCGGCAAGACAGGGGGAGACGGAAACACCATATATTTT. Its protein is CASSGKTGGDGNTIYF.